Detailed here is one TCR beta chain. As processed by the authors: Nucleated cell counts were estimated from reference gene primer amplification. The repertoire was sequenced with immunoSEQ multiplex PCR; TCRdb's copy has only in-frame clones and lacks some. V and J calls and clone size are as listed in that table; D and trimming were resolved from the DNA. The table has 90,000 to 150,000 clones, over 75% seen once. The V end lost 6 bases, the J end lost 7 bases, and 13 bases lay between the germline ends. Germline values: CDR1 MDHEN, CDR2 SYDVKM. CDR3 size: 13 residues. The data were taken from a study of blood T cell repertoires in COVID-19. As for the study in general: Samples of COVID-19 (acute and convalescent) were obtained from the United States, Italy and Spain.

The sequence derives from a man older than 75 with acute or convalescent COVID-19. The sequencing input was peripheral blood. This chain connects TRBV28 to TRBJ2-4; tentatively, D is TRBD2 (7 bases). The CDR3 is CASREGGANIQYF. The CDR3 nucleotides read TGTGCCAGCAGAGAAGGGGGGGCGAACATTCAGTACTTC.